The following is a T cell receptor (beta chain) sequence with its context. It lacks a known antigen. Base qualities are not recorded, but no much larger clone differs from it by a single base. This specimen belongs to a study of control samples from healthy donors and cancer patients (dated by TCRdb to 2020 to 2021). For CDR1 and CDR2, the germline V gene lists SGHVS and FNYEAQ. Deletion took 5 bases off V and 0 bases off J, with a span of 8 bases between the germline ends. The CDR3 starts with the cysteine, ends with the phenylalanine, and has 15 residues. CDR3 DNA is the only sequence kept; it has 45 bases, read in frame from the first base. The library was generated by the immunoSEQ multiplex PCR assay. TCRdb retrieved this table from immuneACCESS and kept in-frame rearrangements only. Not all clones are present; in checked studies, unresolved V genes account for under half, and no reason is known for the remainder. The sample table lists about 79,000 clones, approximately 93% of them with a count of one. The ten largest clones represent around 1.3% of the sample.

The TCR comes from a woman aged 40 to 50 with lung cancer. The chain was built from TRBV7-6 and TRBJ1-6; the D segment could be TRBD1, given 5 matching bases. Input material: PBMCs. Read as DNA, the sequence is TGTGCCAGCAGCGATGACAGCTCCTATAATTCACCCCTCCACTTT. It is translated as CASSDDSSYNSPLHF.